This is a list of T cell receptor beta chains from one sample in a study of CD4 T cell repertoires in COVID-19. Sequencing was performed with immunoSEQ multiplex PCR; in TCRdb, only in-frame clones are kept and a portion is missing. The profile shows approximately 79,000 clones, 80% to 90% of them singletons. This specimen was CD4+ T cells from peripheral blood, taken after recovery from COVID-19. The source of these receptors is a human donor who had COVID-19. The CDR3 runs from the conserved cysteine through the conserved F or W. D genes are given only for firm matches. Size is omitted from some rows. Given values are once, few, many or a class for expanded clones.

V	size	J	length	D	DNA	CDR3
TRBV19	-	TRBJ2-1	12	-	TGTGCCAGTAGTCCCATGTACAATGAGCAGTTCTTC	CASSPMYNEQFF
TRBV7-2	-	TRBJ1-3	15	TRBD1	TGTGCCAGCAGCCCCCAGGGGGGGCGCGGAAACACCATATATTTT	CASSPQGGRGNTIYF
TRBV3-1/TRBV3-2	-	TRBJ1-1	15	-	TGTGCCAGCAGCCATACGGGGGTAAAGAACACTGAAGCTTTCTTT	CASSHTGVKNTEAFF
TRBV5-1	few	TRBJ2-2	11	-	TGCGCCAGCAGCTTTTACGGGGAGCTGTTTTTT	CASSFYGELFF
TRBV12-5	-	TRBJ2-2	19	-	TGTGCTAGTGGTTTGGTATACCAGGGCCAATCGACAAACACCGGGGAGCTGTTTTTT	CASGLVYQGQSTNTGELFF
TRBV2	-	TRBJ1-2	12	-	TGTGCCAGCAGTTACGGGAACTATGGCTACACCTTC	CASSYGNYGYTF
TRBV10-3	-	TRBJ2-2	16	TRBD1	TGTGCCATCAAGGCGGCGGGACAGGGTATTTCCGGGGAGCTGTTTTTT	CAIKAAGQGISGELFF
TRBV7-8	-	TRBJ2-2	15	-	TGTGCCAGCAGCTCGACGGATGCGAACACCGGGGAGCTGTTTTTT	CASSSTDANTGELFF
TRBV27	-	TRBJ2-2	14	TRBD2	TGTGCCAGCAGTTTCACGGGGGGAACCGGGGAGCTGTTTTTT	CASSFTGGTGELFF
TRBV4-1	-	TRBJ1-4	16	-	TGCGCCAGCAGCCCTATAGGGGTCCCCTTTAATGAAAAACTGTTTTTT	CASSPIGVPFNEKLFF
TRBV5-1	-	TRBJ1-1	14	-	TGCGCCAGCAGCTCGAAGCCGGGATCGGCTGAAGCTTTCTTT	CASSSKPGSAEAFF
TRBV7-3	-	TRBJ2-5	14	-	TGTGCCAGCAGCTTAGGAGGGGCCGGGGAGACCCAGTACTTC	CASSLGGAGETQYF
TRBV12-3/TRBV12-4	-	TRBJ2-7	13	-	TGTGCCAGCAGCTGGGGGAGCTCCTACGAGCAGTACTTC	CASSWGSSYEQYF
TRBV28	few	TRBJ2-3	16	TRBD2	TGTGCCAGCACCCTCGCGGGACTAGCGAACACAGATACGCAGTATTTT	CASTLAGLANTDTQYF
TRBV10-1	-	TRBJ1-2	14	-	TGCGCCTGGGGGGGGCTTTACCATTCCTATGGCTACACCTTC	CAWGGLYHSYGYTF
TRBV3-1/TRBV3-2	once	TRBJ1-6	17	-	TGTGCCAGCAGCCAAGGTTTCAGGGGCTTTGGGAATTCACCCCTCCACTTT	CASSQGFRGFGNSPLHF
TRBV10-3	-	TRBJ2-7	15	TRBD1	TGTGCCATCAGTGCCCTCCGACAGGGAAACTACGAGCAGTACTTC	CAISALRQGNYEQYF
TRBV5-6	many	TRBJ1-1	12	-	TGTGCCAGCAGCTTGAAAGGGGGTGAAGCTTTCTTT	CASSLKGGEAFF
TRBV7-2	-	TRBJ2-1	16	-	TGTGCCAGCAGCTTATCAGGGACTGCCTCCTACAATGAGCAGTTCTTC	CASSLSGTASYNEQFF
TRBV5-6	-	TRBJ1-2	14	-	TGTGCCAGCAGCAGTACGAAGGGGGACTATGGCTACACCTTC	CASSSTKGDYGYTF
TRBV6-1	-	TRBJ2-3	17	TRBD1	TGTGCCAGCAGTGTTCCCGGGACAGGGGGTCGCACAGATACGCAGTATTTT	CASSVPGTGGRTDTQYF
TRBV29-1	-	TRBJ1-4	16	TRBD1	TGCAGCGTTGCGTCAGGACGGGACAGATTTAATGAAAAACTGTTTTTT	CSVASGRDRFNEKLFF
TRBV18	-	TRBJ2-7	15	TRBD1	TGTGCCAGCTCACCAGTGAGAGGAACAGGGGTCGAGCAGTACTTC	CASSPVRGTGVEQYF
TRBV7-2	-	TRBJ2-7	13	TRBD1	TGTGCCAGCAGCGTGAACAGGGGGCGTGAGCAGTACTTC	CASSVNRGREQYF
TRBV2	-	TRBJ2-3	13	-	TGTGCCAGCAGCGAAGGATCGATTAATACGCAGTATTTT	CASSEGSINTQYF
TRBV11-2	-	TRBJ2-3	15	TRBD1	TGTGCCAGCAGCGCCCGGACAGGGGCTGCAGATACGCAGTATTTT	CASSARTGAADTQYF
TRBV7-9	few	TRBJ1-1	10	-	TGTGCCAGCGGCGACAGGGAAGCTTTCTTT	CASGDREAFF
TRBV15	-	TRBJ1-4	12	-	TGTGCCACCAGCAGGGACAGCTTTTTGTTGTTTTTT	CATSRDSFLLFF
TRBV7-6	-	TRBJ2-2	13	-	TGTGCCAGCAGCTTATCTCGGACCGGGGAGCTGTTTTTT	CASSLSRTGELFF
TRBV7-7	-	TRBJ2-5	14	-	TGTGCCAGCAGCTTAGGTGGGGCGGGGGAGACCCAGTACTTC	CASSLGGAGETQYF
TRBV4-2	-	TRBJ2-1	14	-	TGTGCCAGCAGCCAAGAAGGGAGGTTTGACGAGCAGTTCTTC	CASSQEGRFDEQFF
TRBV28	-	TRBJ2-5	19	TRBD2	TGTGCCAGCAGTCCCCCCGGGACTAGCGGGAGGGAATTCCAAGAGACCCAGTACTTC	CASSPPGTSGREFQETQYF
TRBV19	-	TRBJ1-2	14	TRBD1	TGTGCCAGTCGTACAGGGGGCCTGTTGAGTGGCTACACCTTC	CASRTGGLLSGYTF
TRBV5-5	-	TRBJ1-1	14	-	TGTGCCAGCAGCCTTGGGTCCCTGAACACTGAAGCTTTCTTT	CASSLGSLNTEAFF
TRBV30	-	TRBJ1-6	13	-	TGTGCCTGGAGCAACGCCGACAGATCACCCCTCCACTTT	CAWSNADRSPLHF
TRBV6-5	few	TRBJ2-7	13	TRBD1	TGTGCCACCTTCGACAGGGGGCTACGAGAGCAGTACTTC	CATFDRGLREQYF
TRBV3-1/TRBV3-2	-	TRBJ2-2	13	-	TGTGCCAGCAGCCCCTCCTACACCGGGGAGCTGTTTTTT	CASSPSYTGELFF
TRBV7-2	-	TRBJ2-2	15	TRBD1	TGTGCCAGCAGCTGGACAGGGGGCAACGCCGGGGAGCTGTTTTTT	CASSWTGGNAGELFF
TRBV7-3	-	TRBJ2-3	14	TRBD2	TGTGCCAGCAGCTCTAGCGGAGTTTGGGATACGCAGTATTTT	CASSSSGVWDTQYF
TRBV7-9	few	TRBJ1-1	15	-	TGTGCCAGCAGCCCAGGGGCGGGATTGAACACTGAAGCTTTCTTT	CASSPGAGLNTEAFF
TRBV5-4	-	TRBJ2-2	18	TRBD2	TGTGCCAGCAGCTCACCTATCGGACTAGCGGGGGGCACCGGGGAGCTGTTTTTT	CASSSPIGLAGGTGELFF
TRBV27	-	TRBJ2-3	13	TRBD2	TGTGCCAGCACCAATCTAGCGGGCTATACGCAGTATTTT	CASTNLAGYTQYF
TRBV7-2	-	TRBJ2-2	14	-	TGTGCCAGCAGTCCTCCCTCGAACACCGGGGAGCTGTTTTTT	CASSPPSNTGELFF
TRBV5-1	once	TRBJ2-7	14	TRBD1	TGCGCCAGCAGCTTTGGACAGGACTCCTACGAGCAGTACTTC	CASSFGQDSYEQYF
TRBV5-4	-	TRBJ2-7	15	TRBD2	TGTGCCAGCAGCTGGGGCGGGGGGGATTTCTACGAGCAGTACTTC	CASSWGGGDFYEQYF